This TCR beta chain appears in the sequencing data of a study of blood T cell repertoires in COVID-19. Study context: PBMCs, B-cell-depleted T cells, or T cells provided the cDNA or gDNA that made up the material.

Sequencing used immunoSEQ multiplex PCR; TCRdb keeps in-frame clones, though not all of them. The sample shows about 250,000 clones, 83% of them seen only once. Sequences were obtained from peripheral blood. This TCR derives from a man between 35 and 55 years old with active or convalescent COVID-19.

The CDR3 protein is CASSSSDYSNQPQHF. The CDR3 nucleotides read TGTGCCAGCAGCTCCTCAGATTATAGCAATCAGCCCCAGCATTTT. The chain joins TRBV5-8 to TRBJ1-5, with D unclear. Between the trimmed V and J ends, which lost 3 bases and 0 bases, there was a span of 10 bases. CDR1 and CDR2 from the germline V gene are SGHTS and YDEGEE. The CDR3 covers 15 residues.